These T cell receptor beta chains were read from a single sample in a study of CD8 T cells in ankylosing spondylitis. A single record per CDR3 protein comes from TCRdb applying MiXCR to the 5' RACE reads. The table lists under 250,000 distinct CDR3 sequences, over 7% of them singletons. The sample consisted of blood, either unsorted or a sorted T cell fraction (not recorded which). The source of these receptors is a female donor with ankylosing spondylitis or in good health (not recorded which). The conserved cysteine and the conserved F or W are not part of the CDR3 here. Expanded clones get a size class; other rows say once, few or many, or leave the size out.

CDR3: ASSSYVKTQY
size: many
V: TRBV12-3/TRBV12-4

CDR3: ASSPAGESYNEQF
size: many
V: TRBV5-1

CDR3: ASSPKLQGINEKLF
size: many
V: TRBV3-1

CDR3: ASSMGTASNQPQH
size: -
V: TRBV19

CDR3: ASSYGLAETQY
size: many
V: TRBV19

CDR3: ASSRDRGSYEQY
size: many
V: TRBV4-3

CDR3: ASSDPATNSPLH
size: many
V: TRBV6-2/TRBV6-3

CDR3: ASQPGPSYEQY
size: many
V: TRBV12-3/TRBV12-4

CDR3: ASSPGGPVSRETQY
size: -
V: TRBV7-2

CDR3: ASSYGGGGYT
size: many
V: TRBV6-5

CDR3: ASSGTGGFGNEQF
size: few
V: TRBV7-2

CDR3: ASSAGARTDTQY
size: -
V: TRBV9

CDR3: ASSLIWGREDTQY
size: many
V: TRBV5-1

CDR3: ASSSKGTGNTGELF
size: many
V: TRBV9

CDR3: ASSLLGGWGGYEQY
size: few
V: TRBV7-2

CDR3: AISVQIGADGYT
size: many
V: TRBV10-3

CDR3: ASSETVVGTEAF
size: -
V: TRBV7-3